This is a list of T cell receptor beta chains from one sample in a study of identifying expanded T cells in peripheral blood. Sequencing used immunoSEQ multiplex PCR; TCRdb keeps in-frame clones, though not all of them. The sample shows more than 65,000 clones, about 91% of them seen only once. Sample: blood. These receptor sequences come from a person between 18 and 75 years old in good health. Both conserved end residues are part of each CDR3. Each record gives: V gene, D gene, J gene, clone size, CDR3 protein, CDR3 DNA. The D gene is left open where the match is weak. The size field is filled for only some rows; it gives once, few, many or a size class.

v_call: TRBV29-1
d_call: -
j_call: TRBJ2-2
clone_size: -
cdr3_aa: CSARQEPNTGELFF
cdr3_nt: TGCAGCGCCCGACAGGAACCGAACACCGGGGAGCTGTTTTTT

v_call: TRBV7-2
d_call: -
j_call: TRBJ2-5
clone_size: -
cdr3_aa: CASSPAGTPQETQYF
cdr3_nt: TGTGCCAGCAGCCCGGCCGGGACACCTCAAGAGACCCAGTACTTC

v_call: TRBV11-2
d_call: -
j_call: TRBJ1-3
clone_size: -
cdr3_aa: CASSSRYTGMGNTIYF
cdr3_nt: TGTGCCAGCAGCTCCCGATATACAGGGATGGGAAACACCATATATTTT

v_call: TRBV14
d_call: -
j_call: TRBJ2-3
clone_size: -
cdr3_aa: CASSGRIGMDTQYF
cdr3_nt: TGTGCCAGCAGCGGCCGGATAGGTATGGATACGCAGTATTTT

v_call: TRBV2
d_call: -
j_call: TRBJ2-4
clone_size: few
cdr3_aa: CAILPVAKNIQYF
cdr3_nt: TGTGCCATTCTACCAGTGGCCAAAAACATTCAGTACTTC

v_call: TRBV7-7
d_call: -
j_call: TRBJ2-7
clone_size: -
cdr3_aa: CASSLIGGYEQYF
cdr3_nt: TGTGCCAGCAGCCTCATTGGGGGATACGAGCAGTACTTC

v_call: TRBV19
d_call: TRBD1
j_call: TRBJ1-2
clone_size: -
cdr3_aa: CASSTQGAGGYTF
cdr3_nt: TGTGCCAGTAGTACCCAGGGGGCTGGTGGCTACACCTTC

v_call: TRBV27
d_call: -
j_call: TRBJ2-7
clone_size: once
cdr3_aa: CASSLLGASYEQYF
cdr3_nt: TGTGCCAGCAGTTTATTGGGGGCCTCCTACGAGCAGTACTTC

v_call: TRBV5-1
d_call: -
j_call: TRBJ1-1
clone_size: -
cdr3_aa: CASSPGESRAEAFF
cdr3_nt: TGCGCCAGCTCCCCCGGGGAGTCTCGTGCTGAAGCTTTCTTT

v_call: TRBV6-1
d_call: -
j_call: TRBJ1-1
clone_size: -
cdr3_aa: CASIRFPTEAFF
cdr3_nt: TGTGCCAGCATTAGGTTTCCCACTGAAGCTTTCTTT

v_call: TRBV5-5
d_call: -
j_call: TRBJ1-3
clone_size: -
cdr3_aa: CASSFVSSGNTIYF
cdr3_nt: TGTGCCAGCAGCTTCGTGTCCTCTGGAAACACCATATATTTT

v_call: TRBV11-2
d_call: -
j_call: TRBJ2-7
clone_size: -
cdr3_aa: CASSAARVLSYEQYF
cdr3_nt: TGTGCCAGCAGCGCCGCTCGGGTCCTTTCCTACGAGCAGTACTTC

v_call: TRBV21-1
d_call: -
j_call: TRBJ1-6
clone_size: -
cdr3_aa: CASSKTPEMNSPLHF
cdr3_nt: TGTGCCAGCAGCAAAACTCCAGAGATGAATTCACCCCTCCACTTT

v_call: TRBV11-2
d_call: -
j_call: TRBJ2-3
clone_size: -
cdr3_aa: CASSFPPDTQYF
cdr3_nt: TGTGCCAGCAGCTTCCCCCCAGATACGCAGTATTTT

v_call: TRBV5-5
d_call: -
j_call: TRBJ1-3
clone_size: few
cdr3_aa: CASSLGADSYSGNTIYF
cdr3_nt: TGTGCCAGCAGCTTGGGAGCCGACTCTTACTCTGGAAACACCATATATTTT

v_call: TRBV2
d_call: -
j_call: TRBJ1-1
clone_size: medium-sized
cdr3_aa: CASTDRISTPF
cdr3_nt: TGTGCCAGCACGGATAGAATATCCACACCCTTT

v_call: TRBV18
d_call: TRBD2
j_call: TRBJ2-3
clone_size: -
cdr3_aa: CASSPPGTSIQIADTQYF
cdr3_nt: TGTGCCAGCTCACCGCCCGGGACTAGCATTCAGATTGCAGATACGCAGTATTTT

v_call: TRBV30
d_call: -
j_call: TRBJ2-5
clone_size: -
cdr3_aa: CAWSVRGETQYF
cdr3_nt: TGTGCCTGGAGTGTAAGGGGGGAGACCCAGTACTTC

v_call: TRBV5-1
d_call: TRBD1
j_call: TRBJ2-5
clone_size: once
cdr3_aa: CASSPEQGGETQYF
cdr3_nt: TGCGCCAGCAGTCCCGAACAGGGGGGAGAGACCCAGTACTTC

v_call: TRBV29-1
d_call: -
j_call: TRBJ2-3
clone_size: -
cdr3_aa: CSVGQGIPDTQYF
cdr3_nt: TGCAGCGTTGGGCAGGGTATTCCAGATACGCAGTATTTT

v_call: TRBV18
d_call: -
j_call: TRBJ2-5
clone_size: -
cdr3_aa: CASSNQETQYF
cdr3_nt: TGTGCCAGCTCAAATCAAGAGACCCAGTACTTC

v_call: TRBV10-3
d_call: TRBD1
j_call: TRBJ1-5
clone_size: -
cdr3_aa: CASWTGNNQPQHF
cdr3_nt: TGTGCCAGTTGGACAGGGAATAATCAGCCCCAGCATTTT

v_call: TRBV7-9
d_call: -
j_call: TRBJ2-1
clone_size: -
cdr3_aa: CASSLGSGYNEQFF
cdr3_nt: TGTGCCAGCAGCTTAGGGAGCGGTTACAATGAGCAGTTCTTC

v_call: TRBV28
d_call: -
j_call: TRBJ1-1
clone_size: -
cdr3_aa: CASSVMNTEAFF
cdr3_nt: TGTGCCAGTTCCGTAATGAACACTGAAGCTTTCTTT

v_call: TRBV7-3
d_call: TRBD2
j_call: TRBJ2-7
clone_size: -
cdr3_aa: CASSARTSGNSYEQYF
cdr3_nt: TGTGCCAGCAGCGCCAGGACTAGCGGTAACTCCTACGAGCAGTACTTC

v_call: TRBV12-5
d_call: -
j_call: TRBJ1-5
clone_size: once
cdr3_aa: CASGLGQSSNQPQHF
cdr3_nt: TGTGCTAGTGGTTTGGGACAGAGTAGCAATCAGCCCCAGCATTTT

v_call: TRBV5-8
d_call: -
j_call: TRBJ1-2
clone_size: -
cdr3_aa: CASSLPGGVYGYTF
cdr3_nt: TGTGCCAGCAGCTTGCCCGGGGGTGTCTATGGCTACACCTTC

v_call: TRBV7-9
d_call: -
j_call: TRBJ2-3
clone_size: -
cdr3_aa: CASMPGRGTDTQYF
cdr3_nt: TGTGCCAGCATGCCGGGCCGGGGCACAGATACGCAGTATTTT

v_call: TRBV27
d_call: TRBD1
j_call: TRBJ2-3
clone_size: once
cdr3_aa: CASSLGQGTDTQYF
cdr3_nt: TGTGCCAGCAGTTTGGGACAGGGTACAGATACGCAGTATTTT

v_call: TRBV5-8
d_call: TRBD1
j_call: TRBJ2-1
clone_size: -
cdr3_aa: CASSFWTGGGNEQFF
cdr3_nt: TGTGCCAGCAGCTTTTGGACAGGGGGCGGGAATGAGCAGTTCTTC